Listed here is a single T cell receptor beta chain. The antigen this receptor binds is unknown. The sample holds no much larger clone one base away, and base qualities are not on file. The sample comes from a study of blood T cell repertoires in COVID-19 (dated by TCRdb to 2020 to 2022). Looking at the study overall: Samples from collaborators originated in the United States, Italy and Spain and spanned both the acute and convalescent phases of COVID-19. The samples were drawn from two sources: the first 160 participants of the ongoing ImmuneRACE study, and over 950 subjects contributed by 6 global collaborators. The dataset comprised deeply sampled blood TCRbeta repertoires from subjects exposed to, actively infected with, or recovered from COVID-19. The prospective study material was composed of cDNA or gDNA derived from T cells, B-cell-depleted T cells, or PBMCs. The repertoires were released in a freely available public database intended as a resource for research on the immune response to SARS-CoV-2. A de-identified subject ID, COVID-19 status, age in years and sex were almost always included in the sample metadata. Where available, HLA class I and class II types were obtained from metadata supplied by the sample provider rather than from assay-based typing.

Cut back by 6 bases and 5 bases, the V and J ends lie 16 bases apart. The CDR3 runs 15 residues from the cysteine to the phenylalanine. Only CDR3 DNA remains: 45 bases, in frame from the first base. The CDR1 and CDR2 encoded by the germline V gene are MDHEN and SYDVKM. TCRbeta CDR3 regions were amplified from genomic DNA using the immunoSEQ Assay, a bias-controlled multiplex PCR. The authors processed their data as follows. Within the assay, amplification of reference gene primers was used to estimate how many nucleated cells each sample contained. To quantify the absolute abundance of each unique TCRbeta CDR3 rearrangement, sequence reads were collapsed and filtered. Productive Simpson clonality was computed per sample as the square root of Simpson's diversity index over productive rearrangements. This is the immuneACCESS table as TCRdb keeps it, with only in-frame sequences that have V and J called. A part of the clones is gone; compared with another copy, unresolved V genes explain less than half, and the rest is unexplained. V and J calls plus clone size are reproduced from that table; the DNA served to infer D and trimming. The sample has about 37,000 clones on record, approximately 88% of them singletons. The biggest ten clones account for roughly 6.2% of the sample.

General findings and caveats noted by the study authors: The amount of clinical and demographic metadata varied by source and participant and was provided uncurated.

The collaborating institutions used their own protocols to collect whole blood in K2EDTA tubes. For TCRbeta analysis, collaborator samples were shipped as frozen whole blood, as isolated PBMCs, or as DNA extracted from either sample type. The sample comprised peripheral blood. The TCR was taken from a human donor in a cohort sampled during active COVID-19. In this chain, TRBV28 is recombined with TRBJ2-2, with a tentative D gene TRBD2 over 6 matching bases. The CDR3: CASSRAGLGTGELFF. The nucleotide sequence reads as follows: TGTGCCAGCAGCCGGGCGGGACTGGGAACCGGGGAGCTGTTTTTT.